The present T cell receptor (beta chain) was sequenced within a study of T cell responses to AZD1222 COVID-19 vaccine (dated by TCRdb to the early 2020s). Broadly, across the study: AZD1222 recipients with second doses at about 4 weeks or about 12 weeks were pooled, because spike-specific TCR depth and breadth did not differ between schedules. A total of about 230 trial participants underwent TCR sequencing, of whom 207 received two doses of AZD1222 and about 25 received two doses of the MenACWY control vaccine. Trial participants were enrolled by age into subgroups of 18-55, 56-69 and 70-plus years, and around 150, 29 and 61 TCR-sequenced participants, respectively, were included in these subgroups. Broad study findings and their caveats: Epitopes outside the regions mutated in the B.1.351 and B.1.1.7 variants were reportedly recognized by nearly half of the unique spike-specific TCRs. A significant rise in spike-specific TCR breadth and depth was observed after two AZD1222 doses relative to day 0 and relative to MenACWY recipients. Participants were mostly white British and included more females than males, and it was suggested by the authors that clonal diversity may have been underestimated. The whole spike protein was spanned by vaccine-associated CD4 TCRs, and dominant responses were seen in regions 160-218 and 743-854. No day 14 peak-response samples were available, so repertoires were characterized only after the peak T cell response. In the small 56-69-year group, the increase in depth fell short of significance, most likely because of low power. Conclusions about previously exposed vaccinees were limited because only five to seven AZD1222 recipients were SARS-CoV-2 seropositive at baseline.

The CDR3 regions of human TCRbeta chains were analyzed by immunosequencing. In the original analysis: TCRs in the repertoires were compared against a reference library of SARS-CoV-2-specific TCRs that had been generated with the MIRA antigen-specificity platform. Breadth was defined as the fraction of unique TCRs that were SARS-CoV-2-associated, and depth was defined as the fraction of total T cells that were SARS-CoV-2-associated. Each spike-specific TCR was assigned to its reactive spike region and to a CD4 or CD8 class using the MIRA data. Log10-transformed breadth and depth values were compared by one-way ANOVA with Sidak's multiple comparisons tests. What TCRdb holds here is the immuneACCESS table cut down to in-frame rearrangements. Part of the clones is not present; checked against another copy, under half of the missing clones reflect an unresolved V gene, and the others are unexplained. That table furnishes V, J and clone size, whereas the DNA furnished D and trimming. Within this sample are 110,000 to 150,000 clones, with just over 85% of them counted one time only. Around 3.5% of the sample is in the top ten clones.

About this clone itself: Its antigen is unknown. There are no base qualities to consult, and no much larger clone falls within one base.

Germline trimming amounts to 0 bases on V and 1 base on J, with 3 as the count of junction bases outside the gene matches. Taken from the germline V gene (reference sequence), the CDR1 and CDR2 loops are LNHNV and YYDKDF. Spanning cysteine to phenylalanine, the CDR3 consists of 17 amino acids. Only the CDR3 DNA stays, 51 bases, in frame from base 1. The time point label, as the study defines it: baseline before first vaccination. The vaccinee samples were drawn from two UK trials, COV001 and COV002, one of which was a single-blind randomized controlled phase 2/3 trial testing AZD1222 (ChAdOx1 nCoV-19) in healthy adults. For TCRbeta chain sequencing, PBMC samples were collected from trial participants at day 0 and at day 28 after the second dose.

Sequenced here: peripheral blood, sampled on day 0 of AZD1222 vaccination. The chain links TRBV15 with TRBJ1-5; TRBD1 lines up with 10 middle nucleotides. This clonotype originated in an adult in good health. The CDR3 protein sequence reads: CATSRDLGQGSNQPQHF. The DNA sequence follows: TGTGCCACCAGCAGAGATCTGGGACAGGGGAGCAATCAGCCCCAGCATTTT.